The clone carrying this T cell receptor beta chain was counted once. No antigen is known for it. This entry comes from a study of response to subunit inactivated influenza vaccine. The study, taken as a whole, reports: After each seasonal influenza vaccination, few new T cells are recruited, the authors suggested.

TCRdb used MiXCR to reprocess the RT-PCR reads, holding one entry per CDR3 protein. The data show under 950,000 distinct CDR3 sequences, with 21% seen just once and roughly 10% held by the top ten. The origin of this receptor is a man aged 50-60 years who received an inactivated influenza vaccine. The sequencing used PBMCs from blood, collected 5 to 6 days after vaccination.

CDR3 nucleotide sequence: TGTGCCAGCAGTTTCATCCCCTTTACGAGCGGGAGGGCTGCAGATACGCAGTATTTT. This codes for CASSFIPFTSGRAADTQYF. V gene TRBV28 combines with J gene TRBJ2-3; 10 bases are shared with TRBD2. The CDR3 has 19 residues. The germline gives CDR1 MDHEN, CDR2 SYDVKM. Germline trimming cut 3 bases from V and 4 bases from J; bases unmatched to any gene: 16.